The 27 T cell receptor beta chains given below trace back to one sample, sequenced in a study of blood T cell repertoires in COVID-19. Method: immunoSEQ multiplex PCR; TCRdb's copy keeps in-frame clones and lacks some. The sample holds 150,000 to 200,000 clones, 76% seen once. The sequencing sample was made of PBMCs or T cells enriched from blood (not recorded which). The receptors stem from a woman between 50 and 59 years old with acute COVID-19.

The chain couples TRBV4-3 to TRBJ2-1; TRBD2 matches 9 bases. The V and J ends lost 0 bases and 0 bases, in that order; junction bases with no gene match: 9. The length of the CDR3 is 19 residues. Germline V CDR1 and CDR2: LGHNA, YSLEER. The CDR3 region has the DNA TGCGCCAGCAGCCAAGATGGGCTAGCGGGGATTAGCTCCTACAATGAGCAGTTCTTC. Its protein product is CASSQDGLAGISSYNEQFF.

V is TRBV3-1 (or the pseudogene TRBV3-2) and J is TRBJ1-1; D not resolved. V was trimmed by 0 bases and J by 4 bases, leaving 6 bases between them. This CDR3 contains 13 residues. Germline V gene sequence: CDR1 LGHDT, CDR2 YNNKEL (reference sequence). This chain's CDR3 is CASSQDRGTEAFF. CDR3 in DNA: TGTGCCAGCAGCCAAGATCGAGGCACTGAAGCTTTCTTT.

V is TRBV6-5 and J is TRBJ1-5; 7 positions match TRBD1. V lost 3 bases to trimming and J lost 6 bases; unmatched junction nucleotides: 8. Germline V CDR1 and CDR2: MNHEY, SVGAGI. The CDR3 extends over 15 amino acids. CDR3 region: CASSYDRQGGQPQHF. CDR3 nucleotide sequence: TGTGCCAGCAGTTATGACCGACAGGGTGGTCAGCCCCAGCATTTT.

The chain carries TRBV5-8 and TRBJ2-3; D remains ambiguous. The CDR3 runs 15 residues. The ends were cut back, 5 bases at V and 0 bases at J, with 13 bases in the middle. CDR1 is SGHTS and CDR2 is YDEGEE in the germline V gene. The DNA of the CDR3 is TGTGCCAGCAGGCCTAGACTGGTTAGCACAGATACGCAGTATTTT. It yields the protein CASRPRLVSTDTQYF.

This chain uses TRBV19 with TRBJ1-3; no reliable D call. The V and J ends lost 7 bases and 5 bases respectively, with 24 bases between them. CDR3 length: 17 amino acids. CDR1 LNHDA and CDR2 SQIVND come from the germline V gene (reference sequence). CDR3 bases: TGTGCCAGTATCGGGATGACGGCCGCATTCGGACGAAACACCATATATTTT. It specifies CASIGMTAAFGRNTIYF.

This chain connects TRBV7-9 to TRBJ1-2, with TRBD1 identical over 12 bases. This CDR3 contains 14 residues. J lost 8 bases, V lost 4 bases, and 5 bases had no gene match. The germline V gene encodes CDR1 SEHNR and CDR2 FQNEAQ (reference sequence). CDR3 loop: CASSSGTGGVGYTF. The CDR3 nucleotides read TGTGCCAGCAGCTCCGGGACAGGGGGCGTAGGCTACACCTTC. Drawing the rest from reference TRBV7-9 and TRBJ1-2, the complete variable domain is DTGVSQNPRHKITKRGQNVTFRCDPISEHNRLYWYRQTLGQGPEFLTYFQNEAQLEKSRLLSDRFSAERPKGSFSTLEIQRTEQGDSAMYLCASSSGTGGVGYTFGSGTRLTVV.

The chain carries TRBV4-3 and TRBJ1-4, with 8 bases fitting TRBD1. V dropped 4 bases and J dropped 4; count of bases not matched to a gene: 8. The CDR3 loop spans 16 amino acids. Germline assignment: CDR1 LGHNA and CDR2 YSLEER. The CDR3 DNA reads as TGCGCCAGCAGCCTGGGCAGGGGGCAACTTAATGAAAAACTGTTTTTT. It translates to CASSLGRGQLNEKLFF.

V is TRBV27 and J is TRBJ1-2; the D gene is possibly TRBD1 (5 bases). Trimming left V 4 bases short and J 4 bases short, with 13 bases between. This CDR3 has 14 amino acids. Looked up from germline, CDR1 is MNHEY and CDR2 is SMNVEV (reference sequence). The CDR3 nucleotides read TGTGCCAGCAGTTCGGGGGAAGGGCGCTATGGCTACACCTTC. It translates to CASSSGEGRYGYTF.

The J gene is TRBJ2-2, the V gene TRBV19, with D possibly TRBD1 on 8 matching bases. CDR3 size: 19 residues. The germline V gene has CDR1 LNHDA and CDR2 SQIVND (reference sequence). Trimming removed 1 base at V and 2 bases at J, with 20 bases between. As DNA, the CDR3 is TGTGCCAGTAGTATAGTCGCGAACAGGGGGGGCTTCAACACCGGGGAGCTGTTTTTT. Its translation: CASSIVANRGGFNTGELFF.

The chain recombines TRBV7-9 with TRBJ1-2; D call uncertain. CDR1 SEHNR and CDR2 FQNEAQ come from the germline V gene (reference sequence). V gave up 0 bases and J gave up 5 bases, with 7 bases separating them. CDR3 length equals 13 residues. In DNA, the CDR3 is TGTGCCAGCAGCTTAGCGGCGGGTTATGGCTACACCTTC. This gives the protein CASSLAAGYGYTF.

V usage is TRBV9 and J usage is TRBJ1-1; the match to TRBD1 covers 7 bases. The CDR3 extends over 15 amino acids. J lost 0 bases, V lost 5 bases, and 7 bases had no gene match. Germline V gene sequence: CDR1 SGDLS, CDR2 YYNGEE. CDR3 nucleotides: TGTGCCAGCAGTCTTGCAGGGGGATTGAACACTGAAGCTTTCTTT. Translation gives CASSLAGGLNTEAFF.

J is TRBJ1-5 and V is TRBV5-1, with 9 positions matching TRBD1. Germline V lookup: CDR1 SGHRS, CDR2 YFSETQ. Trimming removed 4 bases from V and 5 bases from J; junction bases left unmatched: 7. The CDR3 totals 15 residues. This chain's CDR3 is CASSTGTGFDQPQHF. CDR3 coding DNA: TGCGCCAGCAGCACCGGGACAGGGTTTGATCAGCCCCAGCATTTT.

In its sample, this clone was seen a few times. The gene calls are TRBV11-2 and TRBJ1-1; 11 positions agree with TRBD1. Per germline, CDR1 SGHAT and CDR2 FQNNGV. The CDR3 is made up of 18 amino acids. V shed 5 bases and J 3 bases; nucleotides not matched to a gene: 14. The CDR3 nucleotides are TGTGCCAGCAGCCCTACCGGACAGGGGGCGAGCCGGGACACTGAAGCTTTCTTT. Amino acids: CASSPTGQGASRDTEAFF.

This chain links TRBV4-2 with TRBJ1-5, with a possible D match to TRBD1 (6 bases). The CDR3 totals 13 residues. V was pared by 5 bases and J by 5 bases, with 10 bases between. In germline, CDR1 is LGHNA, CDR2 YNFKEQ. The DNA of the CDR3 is TGTGCCAGCAGCGAGGGGGTTGATCAGCCCCAGCATTTT. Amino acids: CASSEGVDQPQHF.

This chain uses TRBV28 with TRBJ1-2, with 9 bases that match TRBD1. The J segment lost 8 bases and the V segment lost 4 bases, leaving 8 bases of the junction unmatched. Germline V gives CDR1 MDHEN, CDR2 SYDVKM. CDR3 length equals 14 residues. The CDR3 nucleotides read TGTGCCAGCAGTTCAGGGACAGGGAAAGACGGCTACACCTTC. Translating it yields CASSSGTGKDGYTF.

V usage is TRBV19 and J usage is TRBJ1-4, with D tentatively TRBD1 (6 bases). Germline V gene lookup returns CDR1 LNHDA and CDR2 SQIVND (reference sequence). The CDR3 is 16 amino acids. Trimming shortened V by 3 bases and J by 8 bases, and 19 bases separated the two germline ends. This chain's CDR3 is CASSIGLTQGKEKLFF. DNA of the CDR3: TGTGCCAGTAGTATCGGATTAACGCAGGGGAAAGAAAAACTGTTTTTT.

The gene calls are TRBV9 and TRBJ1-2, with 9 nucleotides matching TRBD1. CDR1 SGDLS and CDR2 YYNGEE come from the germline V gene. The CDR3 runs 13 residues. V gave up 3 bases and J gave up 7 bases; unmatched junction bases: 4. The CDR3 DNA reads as TGTGCCAGCAGCGCAGACAGGGGGGTTGGCTACACCTTC. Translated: CASSADRGVGYTF.

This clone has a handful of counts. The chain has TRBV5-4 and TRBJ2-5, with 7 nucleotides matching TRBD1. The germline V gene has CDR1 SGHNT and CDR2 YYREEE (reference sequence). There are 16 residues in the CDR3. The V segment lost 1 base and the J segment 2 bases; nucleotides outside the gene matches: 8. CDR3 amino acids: CASSLIPGQKQETQYF. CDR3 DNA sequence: TGTGCCAGCAGCTTGATACCGGGACAGAAGCAAGAGACCCAGTACTTC.

CDR3 DNA: TGTGCCAGTAGTCCGGGACTAGGAGCAGATACGCAGTATTTT. Its translation is CASSPGLGADTQYF. The chain is built from TRBV19 and TRBJ2-3; 8 bases are shared with TRBD2. J lost 4 bases, V lost 5 bases, and 5 bases had no gene match. The germline V gene has CDR1 LNHDA and CDR2 SQIVND (reference sequence). The CDR3 consists of 14 residues.

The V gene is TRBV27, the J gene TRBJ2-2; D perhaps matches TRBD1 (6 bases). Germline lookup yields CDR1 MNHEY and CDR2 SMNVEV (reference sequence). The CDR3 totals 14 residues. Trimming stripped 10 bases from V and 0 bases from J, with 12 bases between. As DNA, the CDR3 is TGTGCCACTCAGGGGAACGCGAACACCGGGGAGCTGTTTTTT. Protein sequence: CATQGNANTGELFF.

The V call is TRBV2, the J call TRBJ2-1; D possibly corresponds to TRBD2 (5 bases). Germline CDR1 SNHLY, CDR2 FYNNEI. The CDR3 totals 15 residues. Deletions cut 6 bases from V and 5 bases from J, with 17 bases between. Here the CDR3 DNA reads TGTGCCAGCAGCCCCGGGGTGCGAGAGGACAATGAGCAGTTCTTC. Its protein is CASSPGVREDNEQFF.

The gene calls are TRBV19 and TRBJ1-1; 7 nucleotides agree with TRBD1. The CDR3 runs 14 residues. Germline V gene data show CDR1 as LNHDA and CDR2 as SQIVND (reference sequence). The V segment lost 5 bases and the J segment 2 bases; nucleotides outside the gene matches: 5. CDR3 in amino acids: CASSHGQVNTEAFF. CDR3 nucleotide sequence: TGTGCCAGTAGTCACGGACAGGTTAACACTGAAGCTTTCTTT.

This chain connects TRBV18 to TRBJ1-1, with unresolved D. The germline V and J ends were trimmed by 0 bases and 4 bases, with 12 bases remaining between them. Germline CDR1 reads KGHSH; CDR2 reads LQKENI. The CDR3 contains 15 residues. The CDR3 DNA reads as TGTGCCAGCTCACCACCGGGGAGCCAAATCACTGAAGCTTTCTTT. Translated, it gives CASSPPGSQITEAFF.

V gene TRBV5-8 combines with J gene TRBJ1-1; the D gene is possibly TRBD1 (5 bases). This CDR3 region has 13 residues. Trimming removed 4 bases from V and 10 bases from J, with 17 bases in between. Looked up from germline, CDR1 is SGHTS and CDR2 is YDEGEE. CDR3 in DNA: TGTGCCAGCAGCCTTCGCGGGGGTTATAGAGCTTTCTTT. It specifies CASSLRGGYRAFF.

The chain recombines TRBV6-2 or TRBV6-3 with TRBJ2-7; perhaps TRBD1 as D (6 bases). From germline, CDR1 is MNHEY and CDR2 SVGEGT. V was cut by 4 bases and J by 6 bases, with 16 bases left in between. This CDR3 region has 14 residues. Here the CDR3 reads CASSSTTGIPEQYV. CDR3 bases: TGTGCCAGCAGTTCAACCACAGGGATCCCCGAGCAGTACGTC.

CDR3 in amino acids: CASTSAGSNQPQHF. The CDR3 DNA follows: TGTGCCAGCACCTCGGCAGGGAGCAATCAGCCCCAGCATTTT. J is TRBJ1-5 and V is TRBV28; D is perhaps TRBD1 (5 bases). The ends were cut back, 7 bases at V and 1 base at J, with 11 bases in the middle. Germline CDR1 is MDHEN and CDR2 is SYDVKM. The CDR3 loop spans 14 amino acids.

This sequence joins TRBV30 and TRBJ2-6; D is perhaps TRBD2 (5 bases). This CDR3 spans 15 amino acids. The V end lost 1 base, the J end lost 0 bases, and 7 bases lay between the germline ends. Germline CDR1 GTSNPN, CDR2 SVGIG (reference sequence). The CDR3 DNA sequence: TGTGCCTGGAGTGAAGGAGGCTCTGGGGCCAACGTCCTGACTTTC. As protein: CAWSEGGSGANVLTF.